The 10 T cell receptor beta chains in this list originate from one sample, sequenced in a study of cytomegalovirus exposure and HLA in healthy donors. A multiplex PCR was run with 60 Vbeta primers and 13 Jbeta primers. TCRdb keeps only in-frame clones here, not all; method: immunoSEQ multiplex PCR. The sample has some 96,000 clones; over 60% are singletons. Sample: PBMCs. The origin of the receptors is a female donor in good health and CMV-seronegative.

The gene calls are TRBV6-1 and TRBJ2-2; TRBD1 might be the D (5 bases). Trimming removed 4 bases from V and 1 base from J, with 10 bases in between. CDR3 length: 15 residues. The germline V gene encodes CDR1 MNHNS and CDR2 SASEGT. This CDR3 is CASSGQDRNTGELFF. CDR3 DNA sequence: TGTGCCAGCAGTGGACAAGACAGGAACACCGGGGAGCTGTTTTTT.

This sequence joins TRBV28 and TRBJ1-3; D gene uncertain. The CDR3 has 11 residues. The V end was cut by 8 bases, the J end by 7 bases, with 9 bases between. In germline, CDR1 is MDHEN, CDR2 SYDVKM. This CDR3 reads CASGLMNTIYF. In DNA form, the CDR3 reads TGTGCCAGCGGCCTCATGAACACCATATATTTT.

The V gene is TRBV15, the J gene TRBJ1-2, with 9 bases that match TRBD1. V gave up 1 base and J gave up 6 bases; unmatched junction bases: 3. Germline V gene lookup returns CDR1 LNHNV and CDR2 YYDKDF (reference sequence). The CDR3 sequence is 14 residues long. The CDR3 DNA reads as TGTGCCACCAGCAGAGGAGGGACAGGGAATGGCTACACCTTC. Its translation: CATSRGGTGNGYTF.

The genes are TRBV27 and TRBJ2-7; D gene ambiguous. The CDR3 has 16 residues. The germline V and J ends were trimmed by 2 bases and 0 bases, with 14 bases remaining between them. Germline CDR1 is MNHEY and CDR2 is SMNVEV (reference sequence). The CDR3 reads CASSLTWRRNSYEQYF. CDR3 bases: TGTGCCAGCAGTTTAACGTGGAGACGCAACTCCTACGAGCAGTACTTC.

This chain joins TRBV5-1 and TRBJ1-5, with a weak D call TRBD1 (6 bases). The CDR3 is 13 residues long. The ends were cut back, 1 base at V and 10 bases at J, with 12 bases in the middle. Germline V CDR1 and CDR2: SGHRS, YFSETQ. The CDR3: CASSLTRGQPQHF. CDR3 DNA sequence: TGCGCCAGCAGCTTGACCAGGGGACAACCCCAGCATTTT.

The rearrangement links TRBV6-1 to TRBJ1-2; D might be TRBD1 (6 bases). CDR1 is MNHNS and CDR2 is SASEGT in the germline V gene. V was pared by 5 bases and J by 2 bases, with 15 bases between. The CDR3 loop spans 15 amino acids. The DNA for the CDR3 is TGTGCCAGCAGTTCTTGGGACACCGCCAACTATGGCTACACCTTC. Translation: CASSSWDTANYGYTF.

This clone has a handful of counts. The chain has TRBV19 and TRBJ1-3; TRBD1 matches at 7 bases. V lost 6 bases and J lost 0; bases outside the gene matches: 8. Germline V gene sequence: CDR1 LNHDA, CDR2 SQIVND (reference sequence). This CDR3 contains 16 residues. CDR3: CASRPGQTFSGNTIYF. The CDR3, as DNA: TGTGCCAGTAGACCGGGACAGACTTTCTCTGGAAACACCATATATTTT.

In this sample, this clone turned up once. The chain combines TRBV5-1 with TRBJ2-1; 7 bases match TRBD1. Germline values: CDR1 SGHRS, CDR2 YFSETQ. The CDR3 length is 15 residues. Germline trimming cut 0 bases from V and 1 base from J; bases unmatched to any gene: 1. The CDR3 spells CASSLEGASYNEQFF. Written as DNA, the CDR3 is TGCGCCAGCAGCTTGGAGGGGGCGTCCTACAATGAGCAGTTCTTC.

CDR3 sequence (DNA): TGTGCCAGCAGTTCTGGGCAGGGGATGTACACAGATACGCAGTATTTT. As protein: CASSSGQGMYTDTQYF. J is TRBJ2-3 and V is TRBV11-2; D possibly corresponds to TRBD1 (6 bases). This CDR3 region has 16 residues. The V end lost 6 bases, the J end lost 2 bases, and 18 bases lay between the germline ends. CDR1 is SGHAT and CDR2 is FQNNGV in the germline V gene.

The V call is TRBV10-3, the J call TRBJ2-7, with 7 bases that match TRBD1. V was pared by 2 bases and J by 3 bases, with 4 bases of the junction left unmatched. This CDR3 is 14 amino acids long. Germline values: CDR1 ENHRY, CDR2 SYGVKD. This chain's CDR3 is CAISEKTGIYEQYF. CDR3 bases: TGTGCCATCAGTGAGAAGACAGGGATCTACGAGCAGTACTTC.